Presented here are 14 T cell receptor beta chains from one specimen sequenced in a study of blood T cell repertoires in COVID-19. Some clones are missing from TCRdb's copy, which holds only in-frame ones; the method was immunoSEQ multiplex PCR. The sample lists around 200,000 clones; 86% were seen once. Sequencing was carried out using PBMCs or T cells enriched from blood (not recorded which). These receptors all stem from a man between 35 and 55 years old with acute COVID-19.

This clone was detected once. The chain is built from TRBV18 and TRBJ2-1; TRBD2 matches 11 bases. V was pared by 2 bases and J by 7 bases, with 4 bases of the junction left unmatched. The length of the CDR3 is 15 residues. CDR1 and CDR2 (germline): KGHSH, LQKENI. As DNA, the CDR3 is TGTGCCAGCTCACCAGGACTAGCGGGCTCGAATGAGCAGTTCTTC. Translated: CASSPGLAGSNEQFF.

The chain carries TRBV3-1 (or the pseudogene TRBV3-2) and TRBJ2-1; TRBD2 matches at 9 bases. Germline values: CDR1 LGHDT, CDR2 YNNKEL (reference sequence). CDR3 length: 15 amino acids. V was pared by 2 bases and J by 6 bases, with 5 bases of the junction left unmatched. The CDR3, as DNA: TGTGCCAGCAGCCAACCTACTAGCGGGTTCAATGAGCAGTTCTTC. Amino acids: CASSQPTSGFNEQFF.

The chain uses TRBV7-2 and TRBJ1-5, with 9 nucleotides matching TRBD1. V dropped 5 bases and J dropped 7; count of bases not matched to a gene: 9. The CDR3 covers 15 residues. Germline lookup yields CDR1 SGHTA and CDR2 FQGNSA. CDR3 nucleotide sequence: TGTGCCAGCAGCCTCGACACAGGGGGCTACCAGCCCCAGCATTTT. Protein: CASSLDTGGYQPQHF.

This chain uses TRBV24-1 with TRBJ2-3; TRBD2 is a possible D gene (5 bases). The length of the CDR3 is 14 residues. The germline V and J ends were trimmed by 4 bases and 4 bases, with 11 bases remaining between them. Germline CDR1 is KGHDR and CDR2 is SFDVKD. CDR3 DNA: TGTGCCACCAGTGACTCCTCCGGGGCAGATACGCAGTATTTT. Its protein is CATSDSSGADTQYF.

This sequence joins TRBV4-1 and TRBJ2-7, with 7 positions matching TRBD1. The CDR3 is 15 amino acids. V was clipped by 6 bases and J by 2 bases; unmatched bases: 10. Germline CDR1 and CDR2: MGHRA and YSYEKL. The CDR3 loop reads CASSQQGPLAYEQYF. The CDR3 bases are TGCGCCAGCAGTCAACAGGGGCCGCTAGCCTACGAGCAGTACTTC.

The chain joins TRBV2 to TRBJ2-2; no reliable D call. Germline CDR1 reads SNHLY; CDR2 reads FYNNEI. The CDR3 loop spans 14 amino acids. V was shortened by 10 bases and J by 1 base, with 13 bases between the two germline ends. CDR3 amino acids: CATTLEMNTGELFF. The CDR3 DNA sequence: TGTGCCACCACTTTGGAGATGAACACCGGGGAGCTGTTTTTT.

The CDR3 DNA reads as TGTGCCAGCAGCTTCCGGGACAGGGGCACTGAAGCTTTCTTT. Its protein product is CASSFRDRGTEAFF. The V and J genes are TRBV5-6 and TRBJ1-1; 10 bases map to TRBD1. CDR3 length equals 14 residues. In germline, CDR1 is SGHDT, CDR2 YYEEEE. J was trimmed by 4 bases and V by 2 bases; bases with no gene match: 2.

This clone was seen repeatedly, ten times or more. The rearrangement uses TRBV10-3 and TRBJ2-1; D might be TRBD1 (5 bases). From germline, CDR1 is ENHRY and CDR2 SYGVKD. V lost 2 bases and J 9 bases, leaving 11 bases between the germline ends. This CDR3 is 13 amino acids long. This chain's CDR3 is CAISEAGRSEQFF. Written as DNA, the CDR3 is TGTGCCATCAGTGAGGCAGGGCGGTCTGAGCAGTTCTTC.

The chain is built from TRBV9 and TRBJ2-7; unclear D gene. CDR3 size: 14 residues. V was shortened by 0 bases and J by 1 base, with 8 bases between the two germline ends. Germline V CDR1 and CDR2: SGDLS, YYNGEE. Written as DNA, the CDR3 is TGTGCCAGCAGCGTAGAGCACGAGTCCTACGAGCAGTACTTC. Protein: CASSVEHESYEQYF.

The chain uses TRBV29-1 and TRBJ1-2; D gene unclear. Trimming removed 7 bases from V and 2 bases from J, with 17 bases in between. Per the germline V gene, CDR1 is SQVTM and CDR2 is ANQGSEA. The CDR3 runs to 14 residues. As DNA, the CDR3 is TGCAGCGCCACAGTCCATAAACGCAACTATGGCTACACCTTC. Residues: CSATVHKRNYGYTF.

This rearrangement joins TRBV28 to TRBJ2-5, with 12 bases lining up with TRBD2. Germline assignment: CDR1 MDHEN and CDR2 SYDVKM. The CDR3 has 15 residues. J was trimmed by 7 bases and V by 5 bases; bases with no gene match: 8. The CDR3: CASSNLAGGLWTQYF. CDR3 sequence (DNA): TGTGCCAGCAGTAATCTAGCGGGAGGGCTCTGGACCCAGTACTTC.

V usage is TRBV28 and J usage is TRBJ1-1, with no clear D. This CDR3 has 10 amino acids. V lost 9 bases, J lost 3 bases, and 5 bases lay in between. Germline V CDR1 and CDR2: MDHEN, SYDVKM. The CDR3 here is CASSYTEAFF. The DNA for the CDR3 is TGTGCCAGTTCGTACACTGAAGCTTTCTTT. The full variable domain, rest sourced from reference TRBV28 and TRBJ1-1, is DVKVTQSSRYLVKRTGEKVFLECVQDMDHENMFWYRQDPGLGLRLIYFSYDVKMKEKGDIPEGYSVSREKKERFSLILESASTNQTSMYLCASSYTEAFFGQGTRLTVV.

This chain connects TRBV2 to TRBJ2-7; the match to TRBD1 covers 7 bases. The V and J ends lost 6 bases and 5 bases, in that order; junction bases with no gene match: 4. The CDR3 covers 12 residues. CDR1 is SNHLY, CDR2 FYNNEI, per germline. For the CDR3, the DNA is TGTGCCAGCAGCCTTGACAGGGACGAGCAGTACTTC. Protein sequence: CASSLDRDEQYF.

This clone was counted once. This sequence joins TRBV11-2 and TRBJ2-3, with TRBD1 matching over 8 bases. The germline CDR1 and CDR2 sequences are SGHAT and FQNNGV. The V gene end was trimmed by 5 bases and the J gene end by 1 base; junction bases not matched to a gene: 5. CDR3 size: 15 residues. CDR3 residues: CASSRFRGRTDTQYF. The CDR3, as DNA: TGTGCCAGCAGCCGATTCAGGGGGCGCACAGATACGCAGTATTTT.